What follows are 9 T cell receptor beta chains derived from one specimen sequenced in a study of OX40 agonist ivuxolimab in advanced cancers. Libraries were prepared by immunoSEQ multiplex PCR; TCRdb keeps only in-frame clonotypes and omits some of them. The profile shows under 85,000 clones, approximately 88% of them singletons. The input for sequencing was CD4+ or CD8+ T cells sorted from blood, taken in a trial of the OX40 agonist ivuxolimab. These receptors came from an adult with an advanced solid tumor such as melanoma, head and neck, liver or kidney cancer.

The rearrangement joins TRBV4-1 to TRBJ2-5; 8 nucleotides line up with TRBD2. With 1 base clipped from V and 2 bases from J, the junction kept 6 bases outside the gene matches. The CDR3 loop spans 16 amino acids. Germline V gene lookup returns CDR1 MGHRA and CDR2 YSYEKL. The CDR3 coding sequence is TGCGCCAGCAGCCAAGGCCCCCAGCGGGGGCAAGAGACCCAGTACTTC. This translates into CASSQGPQRGQETQYF.

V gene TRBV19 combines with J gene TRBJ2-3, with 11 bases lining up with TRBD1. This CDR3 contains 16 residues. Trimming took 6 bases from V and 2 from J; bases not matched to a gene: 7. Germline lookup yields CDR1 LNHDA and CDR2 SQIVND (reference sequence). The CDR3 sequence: CASSPGTGGDTDTQYF. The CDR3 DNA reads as TGTGCCAGTAGCCCCGGGACAGGGGGGGACACAGATACGCAGTATTTT.

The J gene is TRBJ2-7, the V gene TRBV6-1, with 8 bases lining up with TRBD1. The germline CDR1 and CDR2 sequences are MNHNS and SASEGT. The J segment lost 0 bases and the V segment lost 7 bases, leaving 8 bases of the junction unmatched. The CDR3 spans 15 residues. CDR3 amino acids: CASNQGQAISYEQYF. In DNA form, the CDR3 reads TGTGCCAGCAATCAGGGACAGGCAATCTCCTACGAGCAGTACTTC.

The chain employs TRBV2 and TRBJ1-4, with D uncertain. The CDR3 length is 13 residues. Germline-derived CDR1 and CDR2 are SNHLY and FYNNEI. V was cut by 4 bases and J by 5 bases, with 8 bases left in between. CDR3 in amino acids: CASSGTENEKLFF. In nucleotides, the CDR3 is TGTGCCAGCAGTGGGACGGAGAATGAAAAACTGTTTTTT.

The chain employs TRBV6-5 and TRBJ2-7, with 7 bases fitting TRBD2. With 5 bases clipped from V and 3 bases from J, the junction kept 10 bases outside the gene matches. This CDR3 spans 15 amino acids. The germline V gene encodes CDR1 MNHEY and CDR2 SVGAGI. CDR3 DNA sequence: TGTGCCAGCAGTCGCGAACCTACTAGCGTCTACGAGCAGTACTTC. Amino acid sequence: CASSREPTSVYEQYF.

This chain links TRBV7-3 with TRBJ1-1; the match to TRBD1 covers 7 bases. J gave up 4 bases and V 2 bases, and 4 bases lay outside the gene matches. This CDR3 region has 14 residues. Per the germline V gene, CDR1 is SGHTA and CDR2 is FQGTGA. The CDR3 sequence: CASSLQGGGTEAFF. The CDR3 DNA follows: TGTGCCAGCAGCTTACAGGGGGGAGGCACTGAAGCTTTCTTT.

CDR3 sequence reads: CASSVDRGLSPLHF. In DNA form, the CDR3 reads TGTGCCAGCAGCGTGGACAGGGGATTATCACCCCTCCACTTT. The chain joins TRBV6-1 to TRBJ1-6; 9 bases match TRBD1. Trimming removed 6 bases from V and 10 bases from J; junction bases left unmatched: 7. Germline V gives CDR1 MNHNS, CDR2 SASEGT. The CDR3 is made up of 14 amino acids.

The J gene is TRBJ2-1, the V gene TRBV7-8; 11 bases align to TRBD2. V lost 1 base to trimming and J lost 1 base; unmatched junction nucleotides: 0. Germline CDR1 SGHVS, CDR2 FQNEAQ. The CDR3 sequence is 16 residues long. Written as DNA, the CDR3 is TGTGCCAGCAGCTTAGGACTAGCGGGATCCTACAATGAGCAGTTCTTC. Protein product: CASSLGLAGSYNEQFF.

CDR3 coding DNA: TGTGCCAGCAGTGAACTAGGGGGGTCCTACAATGAGCAGTTCTTC. Protein sequence: CASSELGGSYNEQFF. This chain uses TRBV2 with TRBJ2-1; D could derive from TRBD1 or TRBD2 (6 bases each). The germline V and J ends were trimmed by 2 bases and 1 base, with 9 bases remaining between them. The CDR3 covers 15 residues. Germline CDR1 reads SNHLY; CDR2 reads FYNNEI.